These T cell receptor beta chains were read from a single sample in a study of T cells in localized non-small cell lung cancer. Libraries were prepared by immunoSEQ multiplex PCR; TCRdb keeps only in-frame clonotypes and omits some of them. The sample includes 40,000 or so clones, about 85% of them seen just once. The starting material was PBMCs, obtained before any cancer treatment. Receptors were obtained from a woman aged 35-70 years with stage II squamous cell lung carcinoma. CDR3s leave out the opening cysteine and the closing phenylalanine or tryptophan. Each record gives: V gene, J gene, CDR3 protein.

>TRBV7-3|TRBJ2-6
ASSLTGANVLT
>TRBV7-9|TRBJ2-7
ASSPREGQSSYEQY
>TRBV9|TRBJ2-4
ASSSPWGPKNIQY
>TRBV28|TRBJ2-2
ASSIRGELF
>TRBV19|TRBJ1-5
ASSIDRFNQPQH
>TRBV4-1|TRBJ1-5
ASSQEGGGRGQPQH
>TRBV7-9|TRBJ1-1
TSSFNPQELNTEAF
>TRBV28|TRBJ1-3
ASWTGADTIY
>TRBV28|TRBJ2-3
ASSVTGERFADTQY
>TRBV16|TRBJ1-6
ASSPRKTGYNSPLH
>TRBV4-1|TRBJ2-3
ASSQDTSTDTQY
>TRBV5-1|TRBJ2-7
ARWDSPSEQY
>TRBV2|TRBJ2-4
ASSGPVAKNIQY
>TRBV6-1|TRBJ2-7
ASSEYGGSWAEPYYEQY
>TRBV11-3|TRBJ1-1
ASSLSTTGGKAF
>TRBV6-6|TRBJ2-2
ASSPQDRLDTGELF
>TRBV6-1|TRBJ2-7
ASSDHRETPRY
>TRBV28|TRBJ2-1
ATLAREVWGYNEQF
>TRBV2|TRBJ2-7
ASSATYEQY
>TRBV2|TRBJ1-1
ASSARGTGNTEAF
>TRBV7-9|TRBJ1-4
ASSFARETNEKLF
>TRBV28|TRBJ1-1
ASTLGASVDTEAF
>TRBV9|TRBJ2-5
ASSVAAGLLGEETQY
>TRBV28|TRBJ2-4
ASSTPSELAKNIQY
>TRBV4-1|TRBJ2-1
ASSQIEGFNEQF
>TRBV11-1|TRBJ2-5
ASSPRVKETQY
>TRBV2|TRBJ2-5
ASSDRAGETQY
>TRBV6-1|TRBJ2-3
ASSKGQPSTDTQY
>TRBV27|TRBJ1-1
ASSFLYNTEAF
>TRBV6-5|TRBJ1-3
ASSYLRGPGNTIY
>TRBV18|TRBJ2-7
ASSQGGNEQY
>TRBV6-5|TRBJ2-7
ASSYGVTGYEQY
>TRBV4-3|TRBJ1-5
ASSRSAGTADQPQH
>TRBV28|TRBJ2-7
ASIDGGSSYEQY
>TRBV6-6|TRBJ1-5
ASDRGDLPQH
>TRBV7-8|TRBJ1-2
ASSLSRTGEDYGYT
>TRBV7-2|TRBJ2-5
ASSLSVLVQETQY
>TRBV18|TRBJ2-7
ASSPLTDSYEQY
>TRBV27|TRBJ2-7
ASSPSYEQY
>TRBV29-1|TRBJ2-5
SVGETQY
>TRBV28|TRBJ1-1
ASSRRGITEAF
>TRBV14|TRBJ2-3
ASSQGFATGVTDTQY
>TRBV9|TRBJ2-1
ASSMLAGGHDEQF
>TRBV28|TRBJ2-2
ASREGLNTGELF
>TRBV7-9|TRBJ1-4
ASSQDGTNEKLF
>TRBV5-1|TRBJ1-4
ASKGQQGSNEKLF
>TRBV28|TRBJ1-2
ASSPRDRADYGYT
>TRBV12-5|TRBJ1-1
ASVRTGGTEAF
>TRBV2|TRBJ1-1
ASSGDTLNTEAF
>TRBV4-3|TRBJ2-1
ASSQDLAGEYNEQF
>TRBV10-3|TRBJ2-3
AISEGSTDTQY
>TRBV5-1|TRBJ1-2
ASSLGPGQEGYT
>TRBV6-6|TRBJ1-1
ASSYNGGTEAF